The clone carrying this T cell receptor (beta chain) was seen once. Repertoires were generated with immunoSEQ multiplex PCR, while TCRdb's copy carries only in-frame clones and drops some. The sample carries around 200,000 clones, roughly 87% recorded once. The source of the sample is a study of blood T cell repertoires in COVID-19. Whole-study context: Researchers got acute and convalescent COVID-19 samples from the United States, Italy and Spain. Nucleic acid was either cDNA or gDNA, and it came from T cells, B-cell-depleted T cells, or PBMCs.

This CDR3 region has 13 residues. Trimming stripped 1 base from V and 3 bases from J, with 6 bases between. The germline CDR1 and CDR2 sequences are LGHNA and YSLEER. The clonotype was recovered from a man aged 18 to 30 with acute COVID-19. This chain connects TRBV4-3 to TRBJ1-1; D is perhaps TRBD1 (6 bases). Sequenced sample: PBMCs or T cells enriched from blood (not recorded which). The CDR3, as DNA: TGCGCCAGCAGCCAAGCAGGGGACACTGAAGCTTTCTTT. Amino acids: CASSQAGDTEAFF.